This passage covers 15 T cell receptor beta chains from one sample sequenced in a study of T cell clonality in common variable immunodeficiency. Study-wide points: Common variable immunodeficiency TCR beta sequences reportedly had fewer deletions and N-nucleotide insertions.

These receptors are not linked to any known antigen. Assay: immunoSEQ multiplex PCR; the TCRdb copy retains only in-frame clones and omits some. The sample has about 7,100 clones, none seen only once. The sample comprised peripheral blood mononuclear cells. All receptors come from a human donor with common variable immunodeficiency.

As to this clone: Coverage ceases 3 residues before the CDR3 finishes, and the germline J gene fills in the end. The chain links TRBV19 to TRBJ1-1; D is perhaps TRBD1 (5 bases). Trimming removed 9 bases at V and 6 bases at J, with 17 bases between. CDR3 length: 13 amino acids. Per germline, CDR1 LNHDA and CDR2 SQIVND (reference sequence). The chain's CDR3 is CASHRGARSEAFF. The sequenced CDR3 bases are TGTGCCAGCCATCGAGGGGCGAGGTCTGAA.

Note on this clone: The read gets to within 3 residues of the CDR3 end, and the germline J gene fills in the rest. This chain links TRBV7-9 with TRBJ2-7, with D perhaps matching TRBD2 (6 bases). The V gene lost 1 base and the J gene lost 6 bases, with 10 bases spanning the gap. This CDR3 is built from 13 residues. Germline loops: CDR1 SEHNR, CDR2 FQNEAQ (reference sequence). The part of the CDR3 DNA that was read is TGTGCCAGCAGCTTAGGAGGAGGGGCCGAG. Translated: CASSLGGGAE. The entire CDR3 reads CASSLGGGAEQYF.

In regard to this clone: With the read ending 3 residues before the CDR3 end, the germline J gene is used to fill in that end. This chain connects TRBV6-2 or TRBV6-3 to TRBJ2-6; maybe TRBD2 (5 bases). This CDR3 has 16 amino acids. Germline V gives CDR1 MNHEY, CDR2 SVGEGT. Trimming removed 2 bases from V and 2 bases from J, with 10 bases in between. The DNA read from the CDR3 is TGTGCCAGCAGTTACCGCCCGAGGGCTGGGGCCAACGTC. Translated: CASSYRPRAGANV. The whole CDR3 is CASSYRPRAGANVLTF.

A word on this clone: The read falls 3 residues short of the CDR3 end, and the missing part is taken from the germline J gene. The gene calls are TRBV7-9 and TRBJ2-1; the match to TRBD1 covers 9 bases. Trimming at V came to 3 bases and at J to 4 bases, leaving 4 bases not matched to a gene. Germline values: CDR1 SEHNR, CDR2 FQNEAQ (reference sequence). The CDR3 covers 15 residues. CDR3 amino acids: CASSFGTGKYNEQFF. The CDR3 DNA, read in part, is TGTGCCAGCAGCTTCGGGACAGGGAAATACAATGAG. The variable domain in full, completed from reference TRBV7-9 and TRBJ2-1, reads DTGVSQNPRHKITKRGQNVTFRCDPISEHNRLYWYRQTLGQGPEFLTYFQNEAQLEKSRLLSDRFSAERPKGSFSTLEIQRTEQGDSAMYLCASSFGTGKYNEQFFGPGTRLTVL.

This clone turned up a few times. Read coverage stops 3 residues before the CDR3 terminus; the germline J gene supplies the remainder. The rearrangement uses TRBV7-6 and TRBJ2-1; D may be TRBD2 (5 bases). V dropped 5 bases and J dropped 0 bases, with 20 bases sitting between them. The CDR3 consists of 18 residues. Germline CDR1 SGHVS, CDR2 FNYEAQ. The DNA read from the CDR3 is TGTGCCAGCAGCCAGAGGACTCAGAGCGCCCTCTCCTACAATGAG. Translation gives CASSQRTQSALSYNE. The CDR3 in full is CASSQRTQSALSYNEQFF.

A remark on this clone: The observed sequence ends 3 residues before the CDR3 terminus, with the missing tail filled in from the germline J gene. The rearrangement uses TRBV6-2 or TRBV6-3 and TRBJ2-7; 8 bases are shared with TRBD1. CDR1 and CDR2 (germline): MNHEY, SVGEGT. The junction had 8 bases not matched to a gene; V was cut back by 2 bases and J by 5 bases. The CDR3 has 15 residues. Partial CDR3 DNA: TGTGCCAGCAGTTACCTAGGGACAGGTACTAACGAG. It is translated as CASSYLGTGTNE. The whole CDR3 sequence reads CASSYLGTGTNEQYF.

With respect to this clone: The read gets to within 3 residues of the CDR3 end, and the germline J gene fills in the rest. The chain combines TRBV19 with TRBJ1-2; TRBD1 matches at 7 bases. J lost 4 bases, V lost 6 bases, and 11 bases had no gene match. In germline, CDR1 is LNHDA, CDR2 SQIVND (reference sequence). This CDR3 has 15 residues. The DNA read from the CDR3 is TGTGCCAGTAGCGTTCCCGGGACAGCTTTCTATGGC. Its protein is CASSVPGTAFYG. The complete CDR3 sequence is CASSVPGTAFYGYTF.

This clone was observed a handful of times. The read ends 3 residues shy of where the CDR3 ends; the end is completed using the germline J gene. The V and J genes are TRBV7-2 and TRBJ2-1; a possible D gene is TRBD2 (7 bases). The germline V and J ends were trimmed by 7 bases and 2 bases, with 15 bases remaining between them. The CDR3 has 15 amino acids. The germline V gene has CDR1 SGHTA and CDR2 FQGNSA. The CDR3: CASKGGSSTYNEQFF. CDR3 DNA (partial): TGTGCCAGCAAGGGGGGGTCATCTACCTACAATGAG.

With regard to this clone: Sequencing ends 3 residues short of the CDR3 end; the germline J gene provides the rest. The rearrangement uses TRBV7-9 and TRBJ1-2; a possible D gene is TRBD1 (5 bases). CDR1 is SEHNR, CDR2 FQNEAQ, per germline (reference sequence). The CDR3 is made up of 13 amino acids. The V end lost 5 bases, the J end lost 3 bases, and 10 bases lay between the germline ends. The CDR3 DNA, read in part, is TGTGCCAGCAGCAAGACAGTGGACTATGGC. Its translation: CASSKTVDYG. The complete CDR3 sequence is CASSKTVDYGYTF.

Concerning this clone itself: From the germline J gene comes the end of the CDR3, since the read stops 3 residues before it. The chain has TRBV7-6 and TRBJ2-7, with TRBD1 matching over 12 bases. With 5 bases clipped from V and 6 bases from J, the junction kept 5 bases outside the gene matches. The V gene's germline CDR1 is SGHVS and CDR2 FNYEAQ. The CDR3 consists of 14 residues. CDR3 loop: CASSQGQGALEQYF. The sequenced part of the CDR3 DNA is TGTGCCAGCAGCCAGGGACAGGGGGCCCTCGAG. Full variable domain (missing parts from reference TRBV7-6 and TRBJ2-7): GAGVSQSPRYKVTKRGQDVALRCDPISGHVSLYWYRQALGQGPEFLTYFNYEAQQDKSGLPNDRFSAERPEGSISTLTIQRTEQRDSAMYRCASSQGQGALEQYFGPGTRLTVT.

The table lists this clone with a few counts. Coverage ceases 3 residues before the CDR3 finishes, and the germline J gene fills in the end. The chain uses TRBV7-9 and TRBJ2-5; a weak D match, TRBD2 (6 bases). Trimming took off 3 bases at V and 5 bases at J, with 16 bases between the two ends. This CDR3 is 15 amino acids long. CDR1 SEHNR and CDR2 FQNEAQ come from the germline V gene (reference sequence). Partial CDR3 DNA: TGTGCCAGCAGCTTCGGGGCGGGGAGCGGCGAGACC. It yields the protein CASSFGAGSGET. The full CDR3 protein reads CASSFGAGSGETQYF. Filled out from reference TRBV7-9 and TRBJ2-5, the complete variable domain reads DTGVSQNPRHKITKRGQNVTFRCDPISEHNRLYWYRQTLGQGPEFLTYFQNEAQLEKSRLLSDRFSAERPKGSFSTLEIQRTEQGDSAMYLCASSFGAGSGETQYFGPGTRLLVL.

On this clone itself: The read gets to within 3 residues of the CDR3 end, and the germline J gene fills in the rest. The rearrangement uses TRBV2 and TRBJ2-1, with 9 nucleotides matching TRBD2. This CDR3 region has 14 residues. J was trimmed by 5 bases and V by 6 bases; bases with no gene match: 5. Germline CDR1 reads SNHLY; CDR2 reads FYNNEI. CDR3: CASRGLAGNNEQFF. The CDR3 DNA, read in part, is TGTGCCAGCAGGGGCCTAGCGGGAAACAATGAG.

This clone was seen more than once but under ten times. The germline gene is not matched at one end of the junction; a read error may be the cause. The read terminates 3 residues before the CDR3 end, so the remaining end is supplied by the germline J gene. J is TRBJ2-7 and V is TRBV7-9; the D is unclear. CDR3 length equals 12 residues. CDR1 and CDR2 (germline): SEHNR, FQNEAQ (reference sequence). CDR3 sequence reads: CSSSLDGYEQYF. Incomplete CDR3 DNA: TGTTCCAGCAGCTTAGACGGCTACGAG.

Turning to this clone: The CDR3 end is not reached by the read, which stops 3 residues before it; the germline J gene fills it in. This chain connects TRBV7-9 to TRBJ1-1, with D possibly TRBD1 on 5 matching bases. Trimming took off 3 bases at V and 2 bases at J, with 10 bases between the two ends. The CDR3 loop spans 14 amino acids. CDR1 is SEHNR, CDR2 FQNEAQ, per germline (reference sequence). The CDR3 bases that were read are TGTGCCAGCAGCTTTCAGGGTATAAACACTGAA. The encoded protein is CASSFQGINTE. In full, the CDR3 reads CASSFQGINTEAFF. The full variable domain, completed using reference TRBV7-9 and TRBJ1-1, is DTGVSQNPRHKITKRGQNVTFRCDPISEHNRLYWYRQTLGQGPEFLTYFQNEAQLEKSRLLSDRFSAERPKGSFSTLEIQRTEQGDSAMYLCASSFQGINTEAFFGQGTRLTVV.

This clone was picked up a small number of times. The DNA ends 3 residues before the CDR3 does, and the rest of the CDR3 is filled in from the germline J gene. V is TRBV19 and J is TRBJ2-1; 13 positions match TRBD2. The CDR3 has 15 amino acids. J lost 6 bases, V lost 2 bases, and 1 base had no gene match. The V gene's germline CDR1 is LNHDA and CDR2 SQIVND (reference sequence). The sequenced CDR3 bases are TGTGCCAGTAGTATAACTAGCGGGAGGGCCAATGAG. Protein: CASSITSGRANE. The entire CDR3 sequence reads CASSITSGRANEQFF.